The clone carrying this TCR beta chain was seen a single time. Its matching antigen is unknown. The donors, all of them Caucasian adults, lived in Nashville, Tennessee. The data stem from a study of shared clonotypes between healthy human individuals. Study in general: Ranging from 18 to 49 in age, donors were two women and three men.

Germline-derived CDR1 and CDR2 are MDHEN and SYDVKM. V lost 4 bases to trimming and J lost 0 bases, with 12 bases between them. The CDR3 sequence is 15 residues long. The study's findings and limits: Compared with clonotypes that all four donors shared, non-shared clonotypes had lower generation probabilities.

Replicate PCRs for sorted subsets used about 200 ng DNA; this equaled tens of thousands of T cell genomes. Using immunoSEQ multiplex PCR, the repertoire was profiled, and TCRdb retains in-frame clones only, with some absent. The sample lists some 550,000 clones, 97% occurring once. The chain recombines TRBV28 with TRBJ1-1, with D uncertain. Sequenced sample: naive CD4+ T cells sorted from blood. The subset here: CD45RA+ positively selected. This receptor was taken from a woman in her thirties in good health. In nucleotides, the CDR3 is TGTGCCAGCAGTTCAGAGACAATCTTGAACACTGAAGCTTTCTTT. This codes for CASSSETILNTEAFF.